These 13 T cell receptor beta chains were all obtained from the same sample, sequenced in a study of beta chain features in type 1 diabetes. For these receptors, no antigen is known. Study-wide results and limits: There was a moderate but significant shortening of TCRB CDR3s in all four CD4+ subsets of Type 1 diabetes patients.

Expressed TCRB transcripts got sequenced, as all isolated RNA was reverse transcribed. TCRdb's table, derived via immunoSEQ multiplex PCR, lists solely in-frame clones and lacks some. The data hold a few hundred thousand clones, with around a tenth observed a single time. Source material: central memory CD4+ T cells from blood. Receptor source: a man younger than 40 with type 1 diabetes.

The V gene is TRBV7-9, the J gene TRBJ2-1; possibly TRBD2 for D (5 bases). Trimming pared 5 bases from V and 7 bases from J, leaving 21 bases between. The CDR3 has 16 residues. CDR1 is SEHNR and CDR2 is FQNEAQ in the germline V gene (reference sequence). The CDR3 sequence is CASSRTERETSNEQFF. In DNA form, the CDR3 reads TGTGCCAGCAGCCGAACCGAACGGGAAACATCGAATGAGCAGTTCTTC.

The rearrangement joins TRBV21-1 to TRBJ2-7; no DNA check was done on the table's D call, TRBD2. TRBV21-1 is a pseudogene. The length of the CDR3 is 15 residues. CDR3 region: CASWNREGTVHEQYF. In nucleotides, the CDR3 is TGTGCCAGCTGGAACAGGGAGGGAACAGTACACGAGCAGTACTTC.

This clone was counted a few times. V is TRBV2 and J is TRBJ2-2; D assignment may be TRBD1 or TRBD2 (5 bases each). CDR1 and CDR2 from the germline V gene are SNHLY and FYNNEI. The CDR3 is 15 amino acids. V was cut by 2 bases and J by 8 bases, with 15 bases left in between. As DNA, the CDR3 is TGTGCCAGCAGTGAACGGGACCAATGGGTGGGGGAGCTGTTTTTT. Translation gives CASSERDQWVGELFF.

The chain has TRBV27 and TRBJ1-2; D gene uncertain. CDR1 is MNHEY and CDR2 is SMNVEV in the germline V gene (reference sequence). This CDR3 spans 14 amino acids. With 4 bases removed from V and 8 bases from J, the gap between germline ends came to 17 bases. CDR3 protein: CASSSENVGRGYTF. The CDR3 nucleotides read TGTGCCAGCAGTTCGGAAAACGTCGGTCGGGGCTACACCTTC.

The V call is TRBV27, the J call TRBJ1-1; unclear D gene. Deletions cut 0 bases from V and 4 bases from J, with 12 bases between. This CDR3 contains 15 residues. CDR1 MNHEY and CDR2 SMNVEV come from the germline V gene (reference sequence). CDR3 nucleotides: TGTGCCAGCAGTTTATCGGCAGACCTGGCCACTGAAGCTTTCTTT. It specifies CASSLSADLATEAFF.

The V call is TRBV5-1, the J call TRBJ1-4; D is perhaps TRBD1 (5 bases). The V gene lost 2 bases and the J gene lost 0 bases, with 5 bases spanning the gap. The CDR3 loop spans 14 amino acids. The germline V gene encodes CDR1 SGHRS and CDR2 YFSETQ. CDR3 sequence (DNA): TGCGCCAGCAGCTTACAGGCAACTAATGAAAAACTGTTTTTT. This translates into CASSLQATNEKLFF.

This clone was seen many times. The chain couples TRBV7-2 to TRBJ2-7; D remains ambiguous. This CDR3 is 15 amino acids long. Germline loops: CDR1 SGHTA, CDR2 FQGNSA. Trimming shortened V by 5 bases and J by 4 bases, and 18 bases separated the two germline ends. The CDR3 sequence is CASSETGLMGYEQYF. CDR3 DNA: TGTGCCAGCAGCGAAACGGGTTTGATGGGTTACGAGCAGTACTTC.

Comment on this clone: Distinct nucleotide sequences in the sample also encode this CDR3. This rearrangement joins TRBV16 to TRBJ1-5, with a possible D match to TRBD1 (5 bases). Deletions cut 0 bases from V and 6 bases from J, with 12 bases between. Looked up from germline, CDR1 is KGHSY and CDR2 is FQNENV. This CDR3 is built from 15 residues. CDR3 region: CASSQSGGPGQPQHF. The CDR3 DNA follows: TGTGCCAGCAGCCAATCGGGGGGTCCAGGTCAGCCCCAGCATTTT.

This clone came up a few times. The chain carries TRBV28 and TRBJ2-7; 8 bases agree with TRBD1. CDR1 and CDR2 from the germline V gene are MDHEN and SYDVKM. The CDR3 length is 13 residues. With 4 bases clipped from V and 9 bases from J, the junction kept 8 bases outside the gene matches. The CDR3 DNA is TGTGCCAGCAGTTCCCGGACAGGGATGAGGCAGTACTTC. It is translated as CASSSRTGMRQYF.

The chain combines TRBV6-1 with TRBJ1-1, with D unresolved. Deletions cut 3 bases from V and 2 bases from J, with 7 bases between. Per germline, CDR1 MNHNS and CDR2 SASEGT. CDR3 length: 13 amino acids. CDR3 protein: CASSDDPNTEAFF. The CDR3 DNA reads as TGTGCCAGCAGTGACGACCCCAACACTGAAGCTTTCTTT.

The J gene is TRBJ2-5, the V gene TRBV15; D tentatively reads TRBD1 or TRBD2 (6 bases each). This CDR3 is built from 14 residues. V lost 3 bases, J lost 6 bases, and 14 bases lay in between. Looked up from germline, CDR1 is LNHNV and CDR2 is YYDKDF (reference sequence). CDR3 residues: CATSRGGGEKTQYF. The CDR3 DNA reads TGTGCCACCAGCAGGGGGGGCGGGGAAAAGACCCAGTACTTC.

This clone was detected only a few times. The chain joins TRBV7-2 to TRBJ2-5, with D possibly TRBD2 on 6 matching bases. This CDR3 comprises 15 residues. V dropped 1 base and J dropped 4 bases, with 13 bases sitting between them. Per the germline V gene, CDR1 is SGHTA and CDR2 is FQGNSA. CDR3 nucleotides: TGTGCCAGCAGCTTAGTGTCCCGACTAGGAGAGACCCAGTACTTC. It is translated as CASSLVSRLGETQYF.

CDR3 sequence reads: CASSLYGYEQYF. CDR3 DNA sequence: TGTGCCAGCAGCTTGTACGGCTACGAGCAGTACTTC. The chain is built from TRBV5-4 and TRBJ2-7; D uncertain. The CDR3 is made up of 12 amino acids. In germline, CDR1 is SGHNT, CDR2 YYREEE (reference sequence). Trimming pared 1 base from V and 3 bases from J, leaving 5 bases between.